This T cell receptor beta chain is from a study of T-cell reconstitution after alpha-beta-depleted transplantation in children. The CDR3 is 16 amino acids. From germline, CDR1 is MDHEN and CDR2 SYDVKM. Trimming stripped 5 bases from V and 1 base from J, with 17 bases between. Researchers prepared the TCRbeta library using unique molecular identifiers, the study reports. One entry per CDR3 protein, called by TCRdb with MiXCR from the PCR reads. This repertoire shows some 600,000 distinct CDR3 sequences, approximately 17% found once; its top ten account for approximately 1.1%. This clonotype has a handful of counts.

This TCR came from a human donor who donated a stem cell graft to a child with acute myeloid leukemia. The specimen comprised PBMCs from the stem cell graft donor, sampled from the stem cell graft. The V and J genes are TRBV28 and TRBJ2-5; TRBD2 might be the D (5 bases). CDR3 in amino acids: CASSPTVWETQETQYF. In DNA, the CDR3 is TGTGCCAGCAGTCCGACCGTTTGGGAGACCCAAGAGACCCAGTACTTC.